Only a few counts were recorded for the clone carrying this TCR beta chain. What it binds is unknown. This specimen belongs to a study of T cell clonotyping in hematopoietic cell transplantation. Findings and limits, study-wide: Graft donor and pretransplant recipient Inverse Simpson Index values predicted broader posttransplant TCR diversity. Few recipient clonotypes overlapped donors; over 95% were de novo at given depth.

The CDR3 is made up of 10 amino acids. The junction had 5 bases not matched to a gene; V was cut back by 5 bases and J by 11 bases. Per germline, CDR1 SQVTM and CDR2 ANQGSEA. Recipients were bled about 28 days pretransplant and at posttransplant days 30, 100, 180. TCRdb keeps only in-frame clones here, not all; method: immunoSEQ multiplex PCR. Of some 15,000 clones listed, about 80% were seen once; the top ten hold approximately 5%. This receptor was identified in a female patient between 40 and 55 years old who had an allogeneic stem cell transplant from a related donor, so T cells may come from the graft donor. Some clones in this sample may be carry-over from other donors' samples. V is TRBV29-1 and J is TRBJ1-1; 7 bases match TRBD1. The source material was PBMCs, sampled 100 days after allogeneic stem cell transplant. CDR3 protein: CSVWDSAAFF. CDR3 bases: TGCAGCGTTTGGGACAGCGCGGCTTTCTTT.